This T cell receptor beta chain was sequenced during a study of Graves' ophthalmopathy and Graves' hyperthyroidism. Trimming cost V 4 bases and J 7 bases; bases outside gene matches: 12. The germline V gene encodes CDR1 SEHNR and CDR2 FQNEAQ (reference sequence). The CDR3 has 17 amino acids. RNA transcripts were the source from which TCR beta CDR3 regions were amplified. The authors performed first-round RT-PCR with HTBI primers and then a second-round multiplex PCR. TCRdb reprocessed the multiplex PCR reads via MiXCR and lists one record per CDR3 protein. Counted here are about 550,000 distinct CDR3 sequences, under 40% occurring once; the ten biggest clones make up about 4%.

V gene TRBV7-9 combines with J gene TRBJ2-1; TRBD2 matches 11 bases. The clonotype was recovered from an adult man with Graves' hyperthyroidism. Specimen: peripheral blood or thyroid tissue (not recorded which). In DNA, the CDR3 is TGTGCCAGCAGCTCGGGCGGTAGCGGGAGGGCTCGGAATGAGCAGTTCTTC. Translating gives CASSSGGSGRARNEQFF.